The clone carrying this T cell receptor (beta chain) was seen only once. The data belong to a study of blood T cell repertoires in COVID-19. TCRdb's copy holds only in-frame clones and misses some; the assay was immunoSEQ multiplex PCR. The sample contains around 270,000 clones, about nine tenths of which appear only once. The source of this sequence is a man aged 35 to 55 who had recovered from COVID-19. Material: peripheral blood.

The CDR3 sequence: CASSVGPQDRPNEKLFF. In DNA, the CDR3 is TGTGCCAGCAGCGTAGGGCCCCAGGACAGGCCTAATGAAAAACTGTTTTTT. V usage is TRBV9 and J usage is TRBJ1-4; 7 bases agree with TRBD1. Per germline, CDR1 SGDLS and CDR2 YYNGEE. The ends lost 0 bases at V and 3 bases at J; junction bases unmatched: 8. The CDR3 covers 17 residues. Supplemented by reference TRBV9 and TRBJ1-4, the full variable domain reads DSGVTQTPKHLITATGQRVTLRCSPRSGDLSVYWYQQSLDQGLQFLIQYYNGEERAKGNILERFSAQQFPDLHSELNLSSLELGDSALYFCASSVGPQDRPNEKLFFGSGTQLSVL.